These 8 T cell receptor beta chains came from one sample sequenced in a study of T cells after yellow fever vaccination. From the 5' RACE reads, TCRdb called clonotypes with MiXCR, one entry per CDR3 protein. In the table there are 200,000 or so distinct CDR3 sequences, approximately 6.8% of which are singletons. The starting material was CD4+ T cells sorted from PBMCs, obtained on the day of the yellow fever booster vaccination. All receptors come from a man aged 25-45 years who received the YFV17D yellow fever vaccine.

This clonotype was observed a handful of times. The rearrangement uses TRBV7-9 and TRBJ2-5; TRBD2 might be the D (5 bases). The CDR3 runs 15 residues. The germline CDR1 and CDR2 sequences are SEHNR and FQNEAQ (reference sequence). V was shortened by 5 bases and J by 2 bases, with 15 bases between the two germline ends. The CDR3 spells CASSLRLGGQETQYF. CDR3 nucleotide sequence: TGTGCCAGCAGCCTAAGACTTGGCGGGCAAGAGACCCAGTACTTC.

This clonotype was seen ten or more times. The chain links TRBV7-9 to TRBJ1-5; D remains unclear. The CDR3 sequence is 15 residues long. The ends were cut back, 1 base at V and 6 bases at J, with 13 bases in the middle. Per the germline V gene, CDR1 is SEHNR and CDR2 is FQNEAQ (reference sequence). In DNA, the CDR3 is TGTGCCAGCAGCTTAGGTGGACGGCGGGGTCAGCCCCAGCATTTT. Residues: CASSLGGRRGQPQHF.

The sample holds many counts of this clonotype. The J gene is TRBJ2-3, the V gene TRBV5-6; no clear D gene. There are 14 residues in the CDR3. V gave up 1 base and J gave up 0 bases, with 6 bases separating them. The V gene's germline CDR1 is SGHDT and CDR2 YYEEEE. The CDR3: CASSLYRSTDTQYF. The CDR3 DNA sequence: TGTGCCAGCAGCTTGTACCGGAGCACAGATACGCAGTATTTT.

This clonotype has ten or more counts. The rearrangement links TRBV27 to TRBJ2-7; D is possibly TRBD2 (6 bases). The germline V and J ends were trimmed by 5 bases and 2 bases, with 16 bases remaining between them. The germline gives CDR1 MNHEY, CDR2 SMNVEV (reference sequence). This CDR3 is built from 15 residues. CDR3: CASSPGGVNPYEQYF. The CDR3 DNA follows: TGTGCCAGCAGTCCAGGAGGGGTAAACCCCTACGAGCAGTACTTC.

This clonotype was counted only a few times. The J gene is TRBJ2-3, the V gene TRBV5-6; no reliable D call. The V and J ends lost 3 bases and 6 bases respectively, with 17 bases between them. Germline assignment: CDR1 SGHDT and CDR2 YYEEEE. The CDR3 consists of 15 residues. CDR3 in amino acids: CASSYRSRGLDTQYF. In nucleotides, the CDR3 is TGTGCCAGCAGCTATCGGTCCCGCGGCTTGGATACGCAGTATTTT.

There are many counts of this clonotype. The chain links TRBV6-2 or TRBV6-3 to TRBJ2-7; 8 nucleotides agree with TRBD2. Trimming cost V 10 bases and J 3 bases; bases outside gene matches: 17. The CDR3 loop spans 16 amino acids. Germline V gene data show CDR1 as MNHEY and CDR2 as SVGEGT. For the CDR3, the DNA is TGTGCCACCAGGGGAGCGGAAGCGGGAGCCCTCTACGAGCAGTACTTC. Amino acid sequence: CATRGAEAGALYEQYF.

At least ten counts were recorded for this clonotype. The CDR3: CASSLALAGGSEQYF. In DNA form, the CDR3 reads TGTGCCAGCAGTTTAGCCCTAGCGGGAGGGAGCGAGCAGTACTTC. The rearrangement links TRBV12-3 or TRBV12-4 to TRBJ2-7; 12 bases line up with TRBD2. Trimming cost V 0 bases and J 6 bases; bases outside gene matches: 3. The length of the CDR3 is 15 residues.

This clonotype was counted many times. The chain links TRBV10-2 to TRBJ2-7; D unclear. The CDR3 totals 13 residues. V was clipped by 3 bases and J by 4 bases, with 10 bases between them. Germline V gene data show CDR1 as WSHSY and CDR2 as SAAADI. The CDR3 sequence: CASSEQRTYEQYF. The CDR3 nucleotides are TGCGCCAGCAGTGAACAGCGAACATACGAGCAGTACTTC.